Following are 29 T cell receptor beta chains from one sample sequenced in a study of T-cell memory formation after mild COVID-19. MiXCR was run by TCRdb on the 5' RACE reads, yielding one entry per CDR3 protein. Found here are 350,000 to 450,000 distinct CDR3 sequences, around 27% of them singletons; the top ten hold roughly 12%. The sequencing input was PBMCs or a T cell subset sorted from them (not recorded which). The source of these receptors is an adult woman who had mild COVID-19 (a few samples of this study predate the infection). Cell type and time point are not known.

J is TRBJ1-1 and V is TRBV18; tentatively, D is TRBD1 (6 bases). V lost 3 bases and J lost 10, with 15 bases in between. The CDR3 consists of 13 residues. The V gene's germline CDR1 is KGHSH and CDR2 LQKENI. This CDR3 is CASSPRQESGAFF. In nucleotides, the CDR3 is TGTGCCAGCTCACCCCGACAGGAGTCGGGAGCTTTCTTT.

This chain connects TRBV3-1 to TRBJ2-5; TRBD2 aligns across 9 bases. The CDR3 consists of 15 residues. CDR1 is LGHDT, CDR2 YNNKEL, per germline (reference sequence). The V and J ends lost 1 base and 5 bases, in that order; junction bases with no gene match: 5. The CDR3 is CASSQGLAEMETQYF. The CDR3 coding sequence is TGTGCCAGCAGCCAAGGACTAGCGGAGATGGAGACCCAGTACTTC.

This clonotype came up a few times. V and J are TRBV12-3 or TRBV12-4 and TRBJ2-7; 9 nucleotides align to TRBD1. This CDR3 region has 15 residues. Trimming at V came to 3 bases and at J to 5 bases, leaving 8 bases not matched to a gene. CDR3: CASSFEGTGMNEQYF. The DNA of the CDR3 is TGTGCCAGCAGTTTTGAGGGGACAGGGATGAACGAGCAGTACTTC.

This sequence joins TRBV29-1 and TRBJ2-3; 10 positions agree with TRBD2. V trimming: 2 bases; J trimming: 2 bases; junction bases outside the gene matches: 7. This CDR3 comprises 16 residues. CDR1 SQVTM and CDR2 ANQGSEA come from the germline V gene. The CDR3 protein is CSVEREGLAATDTQYF. CDR3 coding DNA: TGCAGCGTTGAAAGGGAAGGACTAGCGGCCACAGATACGCAGTATTTT.

The V gene is TRBV19, the J gene TRBJ2-1; 11 bases match TRBD2. V was pared by 1 base and J by 6 bases, with 2 bases of the junction left unmatched. Germline V lookup: CDR1 LNHDA, CDR2 SQIVND (reference sequence). The CDR3 runs 15 residues. DNA of the CDR3: TGTGCCAGTAGTATAGGACTAGCGGGAATCAATGAGCAGTTCTTC. Encoded protein: CASSIGLAGINEQFF.

There are a few counts of this clonotype. This chain uses TRBV4-1 with TRBJ2-7; TRBD1 matches at 10 bases. This CDR3 is 15 amino acids long. Per germline, CDR1 MGHRA and CDR2 YSYEKL. Trimming cost V 4 bases and J 4 bases; bases outside gene matches: 7. In DNA, the CDR3 is TGCGCCAGCAGCCGGGACAGGGGAGTAGCATACGAGCAGTACTTC. It encodes CASSRDRGVAYEQYF.

The chain carries TRBV10-3 and TRBJ1-2; 9 positions match TRBD1. V dropped 5 bases and J dropped 8; count of bases not matched to a gene: 9. The length of the CDR3 is 14 residues. CDR1 is ENHRY, CDR2 SYGVKD, per germline. The CDR3 DNA reads as TGTGCCATCAGTACAGGGGGCGGGGAACCCGGCTACACCTTC. It encodes CAISTGGGEPGYTF.

This rearrangement joins TRBV29-1 to TRBJ2-5; D is perhaps TRBD2 (5 bases). Trimming cost V 4 bases and J 1 base, with 10 bases left between them. The CDR3 totals 13 residues. CDR1 is SQVTM and CDR2 is ANQGSEA in the germline V gene. The CDR3 DNA sequence: TGCAGCGTTGGCGGGCGGACCCAAGAGACCCAGTACTTC. Protein sequence: CSVGGRTQETQYF. The full variable domain, completed using reference TRBV29-1 and TRBJ2-5, is SAVISQKPSRDICQRGTSLTIQCQVDSQVTMMFWYRQQPGQSLTLIATANQGSEATYESGFVIDKFPISRPNLTFSTLTVSNMSPEDSSIYLCSVGGRTQETQYFGPGTRLLVL.

Here the CDR3 DNA reads TGCGCCAGCAACAGGGATCAGAACACTGAAGCTTTCTTT. Translated: CASNRDQNTEAFF. V is TRBV5-1 and J is TRBJ1-1; maybe TRBD1 (6 bases). The CDR3 totals 13 residues. Trimming took 6 bases from V and 1 from J, leaving 10 bases between them. Per germline, CDR1 SGHRS and CDR2 YFSETQ.

This chain uses TRBV5-1 with TRBJ2-2, with D perhaps matching TRBD2 (6 bases). Trimming took off 2 bases at V and 1 base at J, with 12 bases between the two ends. CDR3 length: 16 residues. Germline V gives CDR1 SGHRS, CDR2 YFSETQ. The CDR3 DNA sequence: TGCGCCAGCAGCTTAGTGCTGGGAGGGAACACCGGGGAGCTGTTTTTT. Translation: CASSLVLGGNTGELFF.

The chain uses TRBV11-2 and TRBJ2-3; TRBD2 aligns across 10 bases. The V segment lost 1 base and the J segment 4 bases; nucleotides outside the gene matches: 5. Germline V lookup: CDR1 SGHAT, CDR2 FQNNGV. This CDR3 comprises 16 residues. CDR3 loop: CASSLGSSGGSDTQYF. The CDR3 bases are TGTGCCAGCAGCTTAGGCTCTAGCGGGGGTTCAGATACGCAGTATTTT.

The chain uses TRBV18 and TRBJ1-3, with D possibly being TRBD1 (6 bases). V gave up 3 bases and J gave up 0 bases, with 12 bases separating them. Germline V gene data show CDR1 as KGHSH and CDR2 as LQKENI. There are 16 residues in the CDR3. CDR3 DNA: TGTGCCAGCTCACCTTGGGGGCCCGCCTCTGGAAACACCATATATTTT. Protein sequence: CASSPWGPASGNTIYF.

The chain links TRBV7-9 to TRBJ2-1, with 7 bases identical to TRBD2. Germline V gives CDR1 SEHNR, CDR2 FQNEAQ (reference sequence). Trimming at V came to 5 bases and at J to 7 bases, leaving 17 bases not matched to a gene. This CDR3 spans 17 amino acids. The CDR3 protein is CASSPRWEGRGENEQFF. For the CDR3, the DNA is TGTGCCAGCAGCCCGCGATGGGAGGGCCGGGGGGAGAATGAGCAGTTCTTC.

This clonotype was counted only a few times. This chain uses TRBV4-3 with TRBJ2-1, with D perhaps matching TRBD1 (6 bases). Trimming removed 0 bases at V and 8 bases at J, with 11 bases between. CDR1 and CDR2 from the germline V gene are LGHNA and YSLEER. The CDR3 sequence is 14 residues long. CDR3 DNA: TGCGCCAGCAGCCAAGATCTGGGGGCATATGAGCAGTTCTTC. Its protein product is CASSQDLGAYEQFF.

V gene TRBV6-2 or TRBV6-3 combines with J gene TRBJ2-1; D is unresolved. Trimming shortened V by 4 bases and J by 10 bases, and 8 bases separated the two germline ends. Germline V gene data show CDR1 as MNHEY and CDR2 as SVGEGT. CDR3 length equals 11 residues. The CDR3 loop is CASSSLREQFF. The CDR3 DNA reads TGTGCCAGCAGTTCCCTGCGGGAGCAGTTCTTC.

A few counts support this clonotype. This rearrangement joins TRBV5-1 to TRBJ2-7, with D tentatively TRBD1 or TRBD2 (5 bases each). This CDR3 has 14 residues. The ends were cut back, 4 bases at V and 4 bases at J, with 15 bases in the middle. From germline, CDR1 is SGHRS and CDR2 YFSETQ. The CDR3 region is CASSGTGMNYEQYF. The CDR3 nucleotides read TGCGCCAGCAGCGGGACCGGGATGAATTACGAGCAGTACTTC.

This clonotype was observed a handful of times. The genes are TRBV6-1 and TRBJ1-2; 8 nucleotides match TRBD1. V lost 10 bases, J lost 2 bases, and 9 bases stayed unmatched. CDR1 and CDR2 (germline): MNHNS, SASEGT. The CDR3 sequence is 14 residues long. The CDR3 DNA sequence: TGTGCCACTCCGACAGGGGAGGCGAACTATGGCTACACCTTC. It codes for CATPTGEANYGYTF.

The chain has TRBV7-9 and TRBJ2-5; D might be TRBD2 (5 bases). Trimming stripped 2 bases from V and 5 bases from J, with 9 bases between. The length of the CDR3 is 13 residues. The V gene's germline CDR1 is SEHNR and CDR2 FQNEAQ (reference sequence). This chain's CDR3 is CASSLSGMETQYF. CDR3 DNA sequence: TGTGCCAGCAGCTTATCGGGAATGGAGACCCAGTACTTC.

This clonotype was counted a few times. The chain joins TRBV24-1 to TRBJ2-3, with D possibly being TRBD1 or TRBD2 (5 bases each). This CDR3 is built from 16 residues. Germline assignment: CDR1 KGHDR and CDR2 SFDVKD. Trimming removed 0 bases at V and 0 bases at J, with 9 bases between. Here the CDR3 reads CATSDLRGASTDTQYF. As DNA, the CDR3 is TGTGCCACCAGTGATTTGAGGGGAGCGAGCACAGATACGCAGTATTTT.

The V call is TRBV9, the J call TRBJ2-2; tentatively, D is TRBD2 (6 bases). Between the trimmed V and J ends, which lost 0 bases and 5 bases, there was a span of 14 bases. Germline V gene sequence: CDR1 SGDLS, CDR2 YYNGEE. The CDR3 consists of 16 residues. CDR3 coding DNA: TGTGCCAGCAGCGTAGTACGCGGGGCCCGAACCGGGGAGCTGTTTTTT. It codes for CASSVVRGARTGELFF.

The chain has TRBV29-1 and TRBJ1-2, with TRBD1 matching 7 bases. CDR1 SQVTM and CDR2 ANQGSEA come from the germline V gene. The CDR3 is 13 amino acids. V lost 6 bases to trimming and J lost 4 bases; unmatched junction nucleotides: 8. CDR3 loop: CSVADRVVYGYTF. CDR3 DNA: TGCAGCGTAGCAGACAGGGTTGTCTATGGCTACACCTTC.

The chain employs TRBV2 and TRBJ1-2, with D tentatively TRBD1 (5 bases). This CDR3 is 13 amino acids long. From germline, CDR1 is SNHLY and CDR2 FYNNEI. The V and J ends lost 7 bases and 4 bases respectively, with 13 bases between them. CDR3 sequence: CASTLQELYGYTF. The CDR3 region has the DNA TGTGCCAGCACCCTACAGGAGCTCTATGGCTACACCTTC.

The chain links TRBV5-5 to TRBJ2-3; D unresolved. V gave up 2 bases and J gave up 0 bases, with 13 bases separating them. Germline CDR1 and CDR2: SGHKS and YYEKEE (reference sequence). CDR3 size: 16 residues. The chain's CDR3 is CASSFWAGFSTDTQYF. CDR3 DNA sequence: TGTGCCAGCAGCTTTTGGGCAGGATTTAGCACAGATACGCAGTATTTT.

The V call is TRBV4-2, the J call TRBJ1-1; D gene ambiguous. This CDR3 is built from 14 residues. Per germline, CDR1 LGHNA and CDR2 YNFKEQ. Trimming left V 6 bases short and J 1 base short, with 12 bases between. CDR3 nucleotide sequence: TGTGCCAGCAGAAGGGTAAAGGGGAACACTGAAGCTTTCTTT. It encodes CASRRVKGNTEAFF.

This clonotype has a single count. The CDR3 here is CSVEEETNEQFF. In DNA form, the CDR3 reads TGCAGCGTTGAAGAGGAGACCAATGAGCAGTTCTTC. The chain uses TRBV29-1 and TRBJ2-1; the D is unclear. This CDR3 region has 12 residues. The V end lost 0 bases, the J end lost 6 bases, and 6 bases lay between the germline ends. Germline CDR1 and CDR2: SQVTM and ANQGSEA.

This clonotype showed up just a few times. The gene calls are TRBV12-3 or TRBV12-4 and TRBJ2-5, with no clear D. The CDR3 is made up of 12 amino acids. V dropped 1 base and J dropped 5 bases, with 5 bases sitting between them. The CDR3, as DNA: TGTGCCAGCAGTTTAGTTGTGGAGACCCAGTACTTC. This translates into CASSLVVETQYF.

The rearrangement joins TRBV5-4 to TRBJ1-2; no clear D gene. The CDR3 loop spans 14 amino acids. Trimming shortened V by 0 bases and J by 0 bases, and 6 bases separated the two germline ends. CDR1 is SGHNT, CDR2 YYREEE, per germline (reference sequence). CDR3 nucleotides: TGTGCCAGCAGCTTGGTAACAGCTAACTATGGCTACACCTTC. As protein: CASSLVTANYGYTF.

This clonotype was found a few times. The rearrangement links TRBV18 to TRBJ1-2; maybe TRBD1 (6 bases). Trimming removed 4 bases at V and 3 bases at J, with 15 bases between. Germline CDR1 and CDR2: KGHSH and LQKENI. This CDR3 is built from 15 residues. The CDR3 nucleotides read TGTGCCAGCTCACGACTGGCAGGGGCCGACTATGGCTACACCTTC. It is translated as CASSRLAGADYGYTF.

This clonotype occurred a few times. This sequence joins TRBV6-1 and TRBJ1-3; D unresolved. This CDR3 contains 16 residues. Trimming shortened V by 1 base and J by 0 bases, and 10 bases separated the two germline ends. Germline V gives CDR1 MNHNS, CDR2 SASEGT. The CDR3 sequence is CASSEDPTFSGNTIYF. For the CDR3, the DNA is TGTGCCAGCAGTGAAGACCCGACCTTCTCTGGAAACACCATATATTTT.